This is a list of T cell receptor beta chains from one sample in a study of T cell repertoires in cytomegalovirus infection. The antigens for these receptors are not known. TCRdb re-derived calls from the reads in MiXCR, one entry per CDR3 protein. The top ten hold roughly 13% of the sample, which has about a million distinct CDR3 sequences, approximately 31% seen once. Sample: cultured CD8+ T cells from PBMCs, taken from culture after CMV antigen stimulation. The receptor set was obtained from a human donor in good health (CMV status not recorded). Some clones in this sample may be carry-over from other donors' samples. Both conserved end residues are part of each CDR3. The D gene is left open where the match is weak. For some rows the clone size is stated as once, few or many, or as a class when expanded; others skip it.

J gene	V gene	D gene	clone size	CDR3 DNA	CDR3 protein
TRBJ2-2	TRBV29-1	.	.	TGCAGCGTTGAAAAACCGAACACCGGGGAGCTGTTTTTT	CSVEKPNTGELFF
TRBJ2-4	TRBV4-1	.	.	TGCGCCAGCAGCCAAGAGAGGCAGGGGCTGGGGACCAAAAACATTCAGTACTTC	CASSQERQGLGTKNIQYF
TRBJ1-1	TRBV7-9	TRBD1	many	TGTGCCAGCAGCCCGGACAGGGGCCTGAACACTGAAGCTTTCTTT	CASSPDRGLNTEAFF
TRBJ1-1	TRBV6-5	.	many	TGTGCCAGCAGTTACTCCGTGGGGTTCACTGAAGCTTTCTTT	CASSYSVGFTEAFF
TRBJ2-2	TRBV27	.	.	TGTGCCAGCAGTTTATACGACAGCTACACCGGGGAGCTGTTTTTT	CASSLYDSYTGELFF